These 21 T cell receptor beta chains were all obtained from the same sample, sequenced in a study of cytomegalovirus exposure and HLA in healthy donors. The assay was immunoSEQ multiplex PCR, and TCRdb's table has in-frame clones only and misses some. This table holds 60,000 to 65,000 clones, 90% to 96% found once. Sequenced sample: PBMCs. These receptors were taken from a woman younger than 35 in good health and CMV-seronegative.

This chain connects TRBV7-2 to TRBJ2-7, with D perhaps matching TRBD2 (5 bases). The CDR3 extends over 14 amino acids. The V and J ends lost 2 bases and 4 bases respectively, with 12 bases between them. Germline values: CDR1 SGHTA, CDR2 FQGNSA. This CDR3 is CASSLSFGGYEQYF. CDR3 sequence (DNA): TGTGCCAGCAGCTTAAGCTTTGGCGGGTACGAGCAGTACTTC.

The chain uses TRBV4-2 and TRBJ2-5; D possibly corresponds to TRBD2 (6 bases). CDR1 is LGHNA and CDR2 is YNFKEQ in the germline V gene. This CDR3 is built from 15 residues. Trimming removed 4 bases from V and 2 bases from J, with 14 bases in between. CDR3 loop: CASSPRGSGQETQYF. The CDR3 nucleotides read TGTGCCAGCAGCCCTCGGGGTAGCGGACAAGAGACCCAGTACTTC.

The chain is built from TRBV9 and TRBJ2-1; the D gene is possibly TRBD1 (5 bases). Germline V CDR1 and CDR2: SGDLS, YYNGEE. The length of the CDR3 is 11 residues. V was pared by 10 bases and J by 15 bases, with 20 bases between. The CDR3 nucleotides read TGTGCCCCAGGGCGCAACCCCGATTGGTTCTTC. Protein: CAPGRNPDWFF.

The rearrangement uses TRBV5-8 and TRBJ2-1; 8 positions agree with TRBD1. There are 15 residues in the CDR3. The ends lost 4 bases at V and 1 base at J; junction bases unmatched: 4. Germline-derived CDR1 and CDR2 are SGHTS and YDEGEE. CDR3 residues: CASSLRQGSYNEQFF. The CDR3 nucleotides are TGTGCCAGCAGCCTACGACAGGGGTCCTACAATGAGCAGTTCTTC.

The V call is TRBV27, the J call TRBJ1-4; 7 bases agree with TRBD1. This CDR3 comprises 15 residues. Trimming took 4 bases from V and 3 from J; bases not matched to a gene: 5. The germline CDR1 and CDR2 sequences are MNHEY and SMNVEV (reference sequence). The CDR3 DNA is TGTGCCAGCAGTTCAGCCAGGGGGGCTAATGAAAAACTGTTTTTT. Its translation: CASSSARGANEKLFF.

The rearrangement joins TRBV7-2 to TRBJ1-1; D gene unclear. The germline CDR1 and CDR2 sequences are SGHTA and FQGNSA. With 4 bases removed from V and 1 base from J, the gap between germline ends came to 7 bases. The CDR3 totals 13 residues. This CDR3 reads CASSSKWNTEAFF. CDR3 nucleotide sequence: TGTGCCAGCAGCTCCAAATGGAACACTGAAGCTTTCTTT.

On this clone: The sample holds other DNA sequences that translate to the same CDR3. The V and J genes are TRBV11-2 and TRBJ2-7, with 14 bases lining up with TRBD2. CDR3 length equals 15 residues. Trimming removed 5 bases from V and 3 bases from J; junction bases left unmatched: 3. Germline CDR1 reads SGHAT; CDR2 reads FQNNGV. CDR3 bases: TGTGCCAGCAGCCCCGGACTAGCGGGGGGCTACGAGCAGTACTTC. Translation gives CASSPGLAGGYEQYF.

The J gene is TRBJ2-1, the V gene TRBV25-1; 7 bases are a match to TRBD2. J gave up 3 bases and V 1 base, and 3 bases lay outside the gene matches. The CDR3 extends over 15 amino acids. Looked up from germline, CDR1 is MGHDK and CDR2 is SYGVNS. The CDR3 here is CASSESGGGYNEQFF. DNA of the CDR3: TGTGCCAGCAGTGAATCTGGCGGGGGCTACAATGAGCAGTTCTTC.

The rearrangement joins TRBV28 to TRBJ2-1; no clear D. This CDR3 has 14 amino acids. CDR1 MDHEN and CDR2 SYDVKM come from the germline V gene. V lost 5 bases and J lost 0, with 8 bases in between. DNA of the CDR3: TGTGCCAGCAGTCCCCCGGGCTCCTACAATGAGCAGTTCTTC. Translated: CASSPPGSYNEQFF.

Here the CDR3 DNA reads TGTGCCAGCAGCCAAGGAGGTAATCAGCCCCAGCATTTT. This gives the protein CASSQGGNQPQHF. V and J are TRBV7-3 and TRBJ1-5; D uncertain. Trimming removed 5 bases at V and 4 bases at J, with 9 bases between. There are 13 residues in the CDR3. Germline-derived CDR1 and CDR2 are SGHTA and FQGTGA.

The gene calls are TRBV30 and TRBJ2-7; TRBD2 matches 7 bases. The J segment lost 5 bases and the V segment lost 2 bases, leaving 12 bases of the junction unmatched. In germline, CDR1 is GTSNPN, CDR2 SVGIG (reference sequence). The CDR3 length is 15 residues. The CDR3 spells CAWSWAREVGDEQYF. The CDR3 bases are TGTGCCTGGAGTTGGGCCCGGGAGGTAGGCGACGAGCAGTACTTC.

V usage is TRBV28 and J usage is TRBJ2-1, with D unclear. The CDR3 is 14 amino acids. Deletions cut 0 bases from V and 7 bases from J, with 10 bases between. Germline assignment: CDR1 MDHEN and CDR2 SYDVKM. The CDR3 DNA sequence: TGTGCCAGCAGTTTATGGGCTAGTCGGAATGAGCAGTTCTTC. Translating gives CASSLWASRNEQFF.

V is TRBV6-5 and J is TRBJ2-3; D perhaps matches TRBD2 (6 bases). Per the germline V gene, CDR1 is MNHEY and CDR2 is SVGAGI. Trimming shortened V by 6 bases and J by 6 bases, and 19 bases separated the two germline ends. CDR3 length: 15 residues. The CDR3 coding sequence is TGTGCCAGCAGCCTGAGCGGGCCGGGTGGGGATACGCAGTATTTT. Translated: CASSLSGPGGDTQYF.

This chain joins TRBV7-2 and TRBJ1-1; perhaps TRBD1 as D (5 bases). Trimming took off 3 bases at V and 3 bases at J, with 14 bases between the two ends. The CDR3 loop spans 15 amino acids. The germline gives CDR1 SGHTA, CDR2 FQGNSA. CDR3 DNA: TGTGCCAGCAGCTTCTCGGGGAGGACATACACTGAAGCTTTCTTT. It specifies CASSFSGRTYTEAFF.

The chain employs TRBV25-1 and TRBJ2-1; D is ambiguous. The germline CDR1 and CDR2 sequences are MGHDK and SYGVNS. Trimming removed 3 bases at V and 7 bases at J, with 19 bases between. The CDR3 extends over 16 amino acids. DNA of the CDR3: TGTGCCAGCAGTGACCCGTTCCGCCGAACTTCGAATGAGCAGTTCTTC. Residues: CASSDPFRRTSNEQFF.

The J gene is TRBJ2-7, the V gene TRBV6-5; TRBD2 is a possible D gene (7 bases). In germline, CDR1 is MNHEY, CDR2 SVGAGI. The CDR3 runs to 16 residues. Trimming took off 0 bases at V and 2 bases at J, with 14 bases between the two ends. The CDR3 DNA reads as TGTGCCAGCAGTTACTCGATGGGGGGGGCTCCCTACGAGCAGTACTTC. Amino acids: CASSYSMGGAPYEQYF.

This chain uses TRBV9 with TRBJ2-5, with D perhaps TRBD2 (7 bases). The CDR3 runs to 15 residues. From germline, CDR1 is SGDLS and CDR2 YYNGEE. Trimming took 4 bases from V and 5 from J, leaving 18 bases between them. This CDR3 reads CASSFTGGGAETQYF. DNA for the CDR3: TGTGCCAGCAGCTTCACAGGAGGGGGGGCGGAGACCCAGTACTTC.

Of note for this clone: Other DNA variants within this sample encode the same CDR3. J is TRBJ1-1 and V is TRBV7-9, with D possibly being TRBD1 (5 bases). Germline CDR1 and CDR2: SEHNR and FQNEAQ (reference sequence). The CDR3 length is 13 residues. The ends were cut back, 5 bases at V and 2 bases at J, with 9 bases in the middle. The CDR3 region is CASSRGGNTEAFF. CDR3 nucleotides: TGTGCCAGCAGCAGGGGCGGCAACACTGAAGCTTTCTTT. Full variable domain (remainder filled in from reference TRBV7-9 and TRBJ1-1): DTGVSQNPRHKITKRGQNVTFRCDPISEHNRLYWYRQTLGQGPEFLTYFQNEAQLEKSRLLSDRFSAERPKGSFSTLEIQRTEQGDSAMYLCASSRGGNTEAFFGQGTRLTVV.

The V gene is TRBV4-2, the J gene TRBJ2-2, with 7 positions matching TRBD2. Trimming removed 3 bases from V and 1 base from J; junction bases left unmatched: 5. CDR1 LGHNA and CDR2 YNFKEQ come from the germline V gene. The CDR3 covers 16 residues. CDR3 DNA: TGTGCCAGCAGCCACCAGCGGGACTTGAACACCGGGGAGCTGTTTTTT. This translates into CASSHQRDLNTGELFF.

V is TRBV5-6 and J is TRBJ2-1; 10 bases align to TRBD2. V lost 6 bases, J lost 5 bases, and 8 bases stayed unmatched. CDR3 length: 15 amino acids. CDR1 is SGHDT, CDR2 YYEEEE, per germline. DNA of the CDR3: TGTGCCAGCAATTCAGGACTAGCGGTGAACAATGAGCAGTTCTTC. Translation: CASNSGLAVNNEQFF.

The DNA for the CDR3 is TGTGCCAGCAGTGGTGTCCAGGGGGAAGGTGAGCAGTTCTTC. It yields the protein CASSGVQGEGEQFF. This chain links TRBV2 with TRBJ2-1, with 7 bases aligning to TRBD1. J lost 9 bases, V lost 4 bases, and 9 bases had no gene match. This CDR3 has 14 amino acids. Germline lookup yields CDR1 SNHLY and CDR2 FYNNEI. The whole variable domain, filled in from reference TRBV2 and TRBJ2-1, reads EPEVTQTPSHQVTQMGQEVILRCVPISNHLYFYWYRQILGQKVEFLVSFYNNEISEKSEIFDDQFSVERPDGSNFTLKIRSTKLEDSAMYFCASSGVQGEGEQFFGPGTRLTVL.